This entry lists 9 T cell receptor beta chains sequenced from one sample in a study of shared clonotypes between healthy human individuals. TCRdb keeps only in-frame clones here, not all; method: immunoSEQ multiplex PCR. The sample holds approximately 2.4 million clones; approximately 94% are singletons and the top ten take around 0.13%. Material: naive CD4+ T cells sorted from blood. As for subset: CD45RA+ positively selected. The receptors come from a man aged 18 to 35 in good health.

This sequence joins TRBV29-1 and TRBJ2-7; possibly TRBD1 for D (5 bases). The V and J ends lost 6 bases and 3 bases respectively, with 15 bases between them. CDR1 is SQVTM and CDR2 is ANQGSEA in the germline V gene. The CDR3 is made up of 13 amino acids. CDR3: CSVLNTGNYEQYF. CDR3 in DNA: TGCAGCGTCCTTAATACAGGCAACTACGAGCAGTACTTC.

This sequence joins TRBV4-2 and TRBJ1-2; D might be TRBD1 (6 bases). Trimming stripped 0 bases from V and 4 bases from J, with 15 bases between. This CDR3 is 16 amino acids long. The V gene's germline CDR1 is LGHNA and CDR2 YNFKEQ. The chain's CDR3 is CASSQDASTGSYGYTF. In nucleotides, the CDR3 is TGTGCCAGCAGCCAAGACGCGTCGACAGGCTCCTATGGCTACACCTTC.

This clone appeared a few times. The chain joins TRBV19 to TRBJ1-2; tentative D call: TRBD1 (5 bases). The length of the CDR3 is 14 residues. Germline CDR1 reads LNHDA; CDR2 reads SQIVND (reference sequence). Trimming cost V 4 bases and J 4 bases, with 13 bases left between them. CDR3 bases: TGTGCCAGTAGTACGGACACGACTTTCTATGGCTACACCTTC. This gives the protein CASSTDTTFYGYTF.

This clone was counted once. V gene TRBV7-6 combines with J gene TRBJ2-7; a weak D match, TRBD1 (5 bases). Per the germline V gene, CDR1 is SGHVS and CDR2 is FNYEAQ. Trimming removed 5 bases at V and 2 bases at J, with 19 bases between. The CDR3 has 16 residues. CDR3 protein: CASSVAEGVTPYEQYF. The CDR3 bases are TGTGCCAGCAGCGTGGCCGAAGGGGTGACCCCCTACGAGCAGTACTTC. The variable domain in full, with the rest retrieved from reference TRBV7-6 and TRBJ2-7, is GAGVSQSPRYKVTKRGQDVALRCDPISGHVSLYWYRQALGQGPEFLTYFNYEAQQDKSGLPNDRFSAERPEGSISTLTIQRTEQRDSAMYRCASSVAEGVTPYEQYFGPGTRLTVT.

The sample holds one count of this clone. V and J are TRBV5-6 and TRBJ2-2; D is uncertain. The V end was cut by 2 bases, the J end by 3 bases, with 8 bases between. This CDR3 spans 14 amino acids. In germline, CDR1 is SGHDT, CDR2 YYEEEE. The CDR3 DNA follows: TGTGCCAGCAGCTTCTTTGGGGACACCGGGGAGCTGTTTTTT. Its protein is CASSFFGDTGELFF.

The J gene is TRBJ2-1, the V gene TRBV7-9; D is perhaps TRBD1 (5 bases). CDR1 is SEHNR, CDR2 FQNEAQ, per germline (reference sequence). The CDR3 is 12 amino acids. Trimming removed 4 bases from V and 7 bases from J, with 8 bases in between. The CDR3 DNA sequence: TGTGCCAGCAGCTATCAGGGTAATGAGCAGTTCTTC. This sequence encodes CASSYQGNEQFF.

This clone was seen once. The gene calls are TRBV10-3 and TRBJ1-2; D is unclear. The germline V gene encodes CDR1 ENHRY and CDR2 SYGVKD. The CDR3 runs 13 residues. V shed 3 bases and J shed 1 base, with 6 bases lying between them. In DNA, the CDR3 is TGTGCCATCAGTGATAAGGATAACTATGGCTACACCTTC. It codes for CAISDKDNYGYTF.

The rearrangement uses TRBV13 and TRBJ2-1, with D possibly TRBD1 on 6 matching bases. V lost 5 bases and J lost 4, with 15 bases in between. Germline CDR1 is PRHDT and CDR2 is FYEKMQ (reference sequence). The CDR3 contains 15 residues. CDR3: CASSRGQITYNEQFF. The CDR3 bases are TGTGCCAGCAGCCGAGGACAGATTACATACAATGAGCAGTTCTTC.

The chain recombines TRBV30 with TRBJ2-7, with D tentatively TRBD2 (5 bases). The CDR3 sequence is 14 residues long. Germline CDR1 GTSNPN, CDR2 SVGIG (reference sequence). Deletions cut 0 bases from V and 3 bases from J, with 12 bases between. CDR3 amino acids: CAWSVRLALYEQYF. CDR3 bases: TGTGCCTGGAGTGTACGTCTAGCTCTCTACGAGCAGTACTTC.